The present TCR beta chain was sequenced within a study of HIV-infected patients and healthy controls. About the research overall: The CD4:CD8 ratio increased slightly in early therapy, but CD8 counts showed no consistent change.

Germline lookup yields CDR1 MNHNS and CDR2 SASEGT. V shed 6 bases and J 6 bases; nucleotides not matched to a gene: 3. The CDR3 covers 13 residues. Reverse transcription used roughly 450 ng RNA and constant-region primers for alpha and beta. Alpha and beta chain libraries were made separately by chain-specific third strand synthesis with multiplexing indices. The library had 12-nucleotide molecular identifiers formed by two random hexamers joined together. TCRdb re-analysed the 5' RACE reads in MiXCR, keeping a single row per CDR3 protein. The sample lists approximately 8,600 distinct CDR3 sequences; 8.5% to 9% were seen once. Antiretroviral therapy had run roughly three months, about 14 weeks, before follow-up blood collection. All unsorted peripheral T cells were captured because whole blood was used without fractionation. This clonotype has ten or more counts.

V usage is TRBV6-1 and J usage is TRBJ2-4, with 9 bases fitting TRBD1. Sequences were derived from blood, sampled during antiretroviral therapy. The receptor comes from an adult with HIV infection. CDR3 sequence reads: CASRPGQGNIQYF. CDR3 DNA: TGTGCCAGCAGGCCGGGACAGGGAAACATTCAGTACTTC.